The next 27 T cell receptor beta chains were all read from a single sample in a study of cytomegalovirus exposure and HLA in healthy donors. PCR was performed using 60 Vbeta and 13 Jbeta primers. The protocol was immunoSEQ multiplex PCR, while the TCRdb copy is restricted to in-frame clones and leaves out a portion. The repertoire includes around 200,000 clones, about four fifths of them detected once, and just under 3% sits in the top ten. What was sequenced was PBMCs. The receptor set was obtained from a male donor in good health and CMV-seronegative.

This chain uses TRBV27 with TRBJ1-1; 7 bases match TRBD1. The ends lost 2 bases at V and 0 bases at J; junction bases unmatched: 0. Germline values: CDR1 MNHEY, CDR2 SMNVEV (reference sequence). The CDR3 runs to 14 residues. CDR3 amino acids: CASSLQGVNTEAFF. The CDR3 DNA follows: TGTGCCAGCAGTTTACAGGGGGTGAACACTGAAGCTTTCTTT.

The chain joins TRBV11-2 to TRBJ1-6; 8 nucleotides match TRBD1. The CDR3 covers 18 residues. CDR1 is SGHAT and CDR2 is FQNNGV in the germline V gene. J gave up 8 bases and V 2 bases, and 14 bases lay outside the gene matches. The DNA of the CDR3 is TGTGCCAGCAGCTTACCGAAGGGGGACAGGCTAAAAGATTCACCCCTCCACTTT. Translating gives CASSLPKGDRLKDSPLHF.

With respect to this clone: This sample also contains other DNA sequences that code for the same CDR3. The chain couples TRBV7-9 to TRBJ1-4, with a tentative D call TRBD1 (6 bases). Germline CDR1 reads SEHNR; CDR2 reads FQNEAQ (reference sequence). The V end lost 4 bases, the J end lost 6 bases, and 9 bases lay between the germline ends. The CDR3 spans 13 residues. The CDR3 loop is CASSSRTDEKLFF. CDR3 in DNA: TGTGCCAGCAGCTCTCGGACAGATGAAAAACTGTTTTTT.

This chain connects TRBV12-5 to TRBJ2-7; D is uncertain. The CDR3 has 11 amino acids. V was cut by 3 bases and J by 5 bases, with 5 bases left in between. Looked up from germline, CDR1 is LGHNT and CDR2 is FRNRAP. CDR3 protein: CASGFENEQYF. In DNA form, the CDR3 reads TGTGCTAGTGGTTTTGAGAACGAGCAGTACTTC. The entire variable domain, with the rest obtained from reference TRBV12-5 and TRBJ2-7, is as follows: DARVTQTPRHKVTEMGQEVTMRCQPILGHNTVFWYRQTMMQGLELLAYFRNRAPLDDSGMPKDRFSAEMPDATLATLKIQPSEPRDSAVYFCASGFENEQYFGPGTRLTVT.

This chain connects TRBV4-2 to TRBJ1-1; D uncertain. This CDR3 is built from 18 residues. Looked up from germline, CDR1 is LGHNA and CDR2 is YNFKEQ. The V end lost 3 bases, the J end lost 0 bases, and 20 bases lay between the germline ends. The CDR3 protein is CASSHVEGMPTMNTEAFF. The CDR3 coding sequence is TGTGCCAGCAGCCATGTGGAGGGAATGCCCACCATGAACACTGAAGCTTTCTTT.

This clone was seen only once. CDR3 DNA sequence: TGTGCCAGTAGTGAGGGACAGGGCCGTGATACGCAGTATTTT. Its protein product is CASSEGQGRDTQYF. The chain is built from TRBV19 and TRBJ2-3; 9 nucleotides agree with TRBD1. V shed 5 bases and J 6 bases; nucleotides not matched to a gene: 6. Germline V gene sequence: CDR1 LNHDA, CDR2 SQIVND (reference sequence). The CDR3 has 14 residues.

The chain employs TRBV7-9 and TRBJ2-1; TRBD2 aligns across 7 bases. This CDR3 has 18 amino acids. The V and J ends lost 3 bases and 10 bases, in that order; junction bases with no gene match: 21. Germline assignment: CDR1 SEHNR and CDR2 FQNEAQ (reference sequence). Here the CDR3 reads CASSFPPGGRAIDEEQFF. Here the CDR3 DNA reads TGTGCCAGCAGCTTTCCCCCTGGGGGGAGGGCCATAGACGAGGAGCAGTTCTTC.

This chain joins TRBV4-2 and TRBJ2-3, with D maybe TRBD2 (5 bases). Between the trimmed V and J ends, which lost 1 base and 4 bases, there was a span of 9 bases. The germline gives CDR1 LGHNA, CDR2 YNFKEQ. CDR3 length: 14 amino acids. CDR3 in amino acids: CASSQVTGSDTQYF. CDR3 coding DNA: TGTGCCAGCAGCCAAGTAACGGGGTCAGATACGCAGTATTTT.

This chain uses TRBV9 with TRBJ2-3; tentative D call: TRBD2 (6 bases). The V gene's germline CDR1 is SGDLS and CDR2 YYNGEE. The CDR3 spans 15 residues. Trimming stripped 4 bases from V and 1 base from J, with 13 bases between. In DNA form, the CDR3 reads TGTGCCAGCAGCCCCCTGGGGGGAGGCACAGATACGCAGTATTTT. As protein: CASSPLGGGTDTQYF. Full variable domain (outside the CDR3, taken from reference TRBV9 and TRBJ2-3): DSGVTQTPKHLITATGQRVTLRCSPRSGDLSVYWYQQSLDQGLQFLIQYYNGEERAKGNILERFSAQQFPDLHSELNLSSLELGDSALYFCASSPLGGGTDTQYFGPGTRLTVL.

Worth noting for this clone: At the DNA level, this CDR3 is encoded by other sequences in the same sample as well. The chain couples TRBV28 to TRBJ2-2; the match to TRBD2 covers 7 bases. Losses at the gene ends were 6 bases for V and 0 bases for J; bases not matched to a gene: 4. CDR1 is MDHEN and CDR2 is SYDVKM in the germline V gene. This CDR3 spans 15 amino acids. DNA of the CDR3: TGTGCCAGCAGCACTGCGGGGGCGAACACCGGGGAGCTGTTTTTT. Translated, it gives CASSTAGANTGELFF.

V gene TRBV23-1 combines with J gene TRBJ1-3; TRBD1 matches 8 bases. TRBV23-1 is labeled an ORF, and its function is uncertain. CDR3 length: 17 residues. J lost 0 bases, V lost 0 bases, and 4 bases had no gene match. The CDR3 DNA reads as TGCGCCAGCAGTCAATCCTCTGGACAGGGCTCTGGAAACACCATATATTTT. Translating it yields CASSQSSGQGSGNTIYF.

This sequence joins TRBV6-4 and TRBJ2-7, with 8 bases matching TRBD2. Germline assignment: CDR1 MRHNA and CDR2 SNTAGT. This CDR3 comprises 14 residues. Trimming at V came to 2 bases and at J to 5 bases, leaving 5 bases not matched to a gene. The CDR3 region is CASSDGGGRDEQYF. CDR3 nucleotide sequence: TGTGCCAGCAGTGACGGCGGGGGGCGCGACGAGCAGTACTTC.

This clone was recorded a few times. The rearrangement uses TRBV9 and TRBJ1-2; possibly TRBD1 for D (6 bases). The germline CDR1 and CDR2 sequences are SGDLS and YYNGEE. CDR3 length: 14 residues. Trimming removed 0 bases at V and 10 bases at J, with 16 bases between. The CDR3 DNA follows: TGTGCCAGCAGCGTAGGAACCAGGGAGGGGGTCTACACCTTC. This encodes CASSVGTREGVYTF.

The J gene is TRBJ2-7, the V gene TRBV4-1; 7 bases match TRBD1. CDR3 size: 18 residues. Germline V lookup: CDR1 MGHRA, CDR2 YSYEKL. Trimming at V came to 3 bases and at J to 0 bases, leaving 14 bases not matched to a gene. CDR3 DNA: TGCGCCAGCAGCCATTCTGAGGGGGCTGCGGACCTCTCCTACGAGCAGTACTTC. It codes for CASSHSEGAADLSYEQYF.

The chain uses TRBV5-4 and TRBJ2-3; 14 nucleotides agree with TRBD2. This CDR3 has 19 amino acids. Germline CDR1 reads SGHNT; CDR2 reads YYREEE (reference sequence). Losses at the gene ends were 5 bases for V and 0 bases for J; bases not matched to a gene: 11. The CDR3 DNA follows: TGTGCCAGCAGTCTGAAGGGACTAGCGGGGGCAACTAGCACAGATACGCAGTATTTT. It specifies CASSLKGLAGATSTDTQYF. Based on the CDR3 plus reference TRBV5-4 and TRBJ2-3, the full variable domain is ETGVTQSPTHLIKTRGQQVTLRCSSQSGHNTVSWYQQALGQGPQFIFQYYREEENGRGNFPPRFSGLQFPNYSSELNVNALELDDSALYLCASSLKGLAGATSTDTQYFGPGTRLTVL.

The V call is TRBV25-1, the J call TRBJ1-2; D gene ambiguous. Germline V CDR1 and CDR2: MGHDK, SYGVNS. V was pared by 4 bases and J by 0 bases, with 6 bases between. This CDR3 contains 13 residues. As DNA, the CDR3 is TGTGCCAGCAGTGTACAGTCTAACTATGGCTACACCTTC. Translation: CASSVQSNYGYTF.

The rearrangement links TRBV5-4 to TRBJ1-4; no clear D gene. This CDR3 region has 12 residues. Looked up from germline, CDR1 is SGHNT and CDR2 is YYREEE (reference sequence). V lost 4 bases, J lost 5 bases, and 6 bases lay in between. CDR3 sequence (DNA): TGTGCCAGCAGCCCTCCCAATGAAAAACTGTTTTTT. It is translated as CASSPPNEKLFF.

This chain links TRBV30 with TRBJ2-2; 11 nucleotides match TRBD1. Germline trimming cut 0 bases from V and 5 bases from J; bases unmatched to any gene: 2. The CDR3 is 15 residues long. CDR1 and CDR2 from the germline V gene are GTSNPN and SVGIG (reference sequence). The CDR3 loop reads CAWSVRDRGTGELFF. DNA for the CDR3: TGTGCCTGGAGTGTACGGGACAGGGGGACCGGGGAGCTGTTTTTT.

The chain has TRBV7-3 and TRBJ2-3; TRBD2 might be the D (6 bases). V was trimmed by 1 base and J by 0 bases, leaving 11 bases between them. The CDR3 loop spans 16 amino acids. Looked up from germline, CDR1 is SGHTA and CDR2 is FQGTGA. CDR3 amino acids: CASSLNAGTSTDTQYF. The CDR3 bases are TGTGCCAGCAGCTTAAATGCGGGGACTAGCACAGATACGCAGTATTTT.

The rearrangement links TRBV6-6 to TRBJ1-5; D gene unclear. The germline CDR1 and CDR2 sequences are MNHNY and SVGAGI (reference sequence). Trimming removed 0 bases at V and 3 bases at J, with 9 bases between. This CDR3 is 15 amino acids long. CDR3 protein: CASSYSKQNNQPQHF. The CDR3 DNA sequence: TGTGCCAGCAGTTACTCGAAACAGAACAATCAGCCCCAGCATTTT.

This chain joins TRBV7-2 and TRBJ2-2; D gene uncertain. The CDR3 is 14 amino acids. Germline values: CDR1 SGHTA, CDR2 FQGNSA. The ends were cut back, 7 bases at V and 2 bases at J, with 11 bases in the middle. The CDR3 spells CASNSIFNTGELFF. The CDR3, as DNA: TGTGCCAGCAACTCCATTTTCAACACCGGGGAGCTGTTTTTT. Full variable domain (rest looked up from reference TRBV7-2 and TRBJ2-2): GAGVSQSPSNKVTEKGKDVELRCDPISGHTALYWYRQSLGQGLEFLIYFQGNSAPDKSGLPSDRFSAERTGGSVSTLTIQRTQQEDSAVYLCASNSIFNTGELFFGEGSRLTVL.

This chain connects TRBV6-6 to TRBJ1-1; TRBD1 matches 7 bases. Germline V gene sequence: CDR1 MNHNY, CDR2 SVGAGI (reference sequence). J was trimmed by 0 bases and V by 2 bases; bases with no gene match: 3. The CDR3 is made up of 15 amino acids. CDR3 loop: CASSYPTGMNTEAFF. The CDR3 bases are TGTGCCAGCAGTTACCCGACAGGGATGAACACTGAAGCTTTCTTT.

The chain links TRBV6-5 to TRBJ1-5, with no clear D. In germline, CDR1 is MNHEY, CDR2 SVGAGI. The V gene lost 0 bases and the J gene lost 6 bases, with 12 bases spanning the gap. The CDR3 consists of 15 residues. CDR3 loop: CASSYSTQAGQPQHF. The CDR3 DNA is TGTGCCAGCAGTTACTCGACTCAAGCGGGTCAGCCCCAGCATTTT.

The genes are TRBV28 and TRBJ2-1; perhaps TRBD1 as D (6 bases). The CDR3 consists of 15 residues. The V gene's germline CDR1 is MDHEN and CDR2 SYDVKM. V was clipped by 5 bases and J by 3 bases, with 14 bases between them. CDR3 sequence (DNA): TGTGCCAGCAGTCAGGACAGATTCTTCTACAATGAGCAGTTCTTC. It codes for CASSQDRFFYNEQFF.

The rearrangement links TRBV29-1 to TRBJ2-5, with 8 bases lining up with TRBD2. Germline V gene sequence: CDR1 SQVTM, CDR2 ANQGSEA. After removal of 2 bases from V and 2 bases from J, the junction contained 7 bases not matched to a gene. CDR3 length: 15 amino acids. In nucleotides, the CDR3 is TGCAGCGTTGAACCGCTAGCGGGTAAACAAGAGACCCAGTACTTC. It yields the protein CSVEPLAGKQETQYF.

Note on this clone: Sequence at one end of the junction differs from germline and may be a read error. The CDR3: CSSSLISGRPQHF. CDR3 DNA: TGTTCCAGCAGCTTAATCTCAGGGCGGCCCCAGCATTTT. The rearrangement links TRBV7-9 to TRBJ1-5, with D tentatively TRBD1 (5 bases). Germline values: CDR1 SEHNR, CDR2 FQNEAQ (reference sequence). The CDR3 loop spans 13 amino acids.

This clone was detected a few times. Here the CDR3 reads CARRYRSNQPQHF. The CDR3 bases are TGTGCCAGAAGGTATCGGTCGAATCAGCCCCAGCATTTT. This chain uses TRBV5-3 with TRBJ1-5; D call uncertain. TRBV5-3 is an ORF, with its function uncertain. CDR3 length equals 13 residues. V lost 5 bases, J lost 4 bases, and 10 bases lay in between.